The clone carrying this T cell receptor beta chain was counted between two and nine times. Its antigen remains unknown. This sample stems from a study of T cells after yellow fever vaccination. Background on the study: Researchers used SMART-Seq v4 Ultra Low Input to prepare fractions that had low cell numbers.

Trimming cost V 7 bases and J 2 bases; bases outside gene matches: 10. Germline loops: CDR1 SQVTM, CDR2 ANQGSEA. The CDR3 is 14 amino acids. Findings of the study overall: The secondary response showed a weaker magnitude and a faster peak, day 5 versus 15.

5'RACE template switching added a universal primer site and UMIs to TCR cDNA. TCRdb fed the 5' RACE reads into MiXCR, producing one record per CDR3 protein. The sample carries approximately 600,000 distinct CDR3 sequences, 9% to 15% recorded once. The J gene is TRBJ2-7, the V gene TRBV29-1, with TRBD2 identical over 8 bases. The source was PBMCs, collected on the day of the yellow fever booster vaccination. The sequence was obtained from a young man who received the YFV17D yellow fever vaccine. CDR3 sequence: CSAAQAGVAYEQYF. The CDR3 DNA sequence: TGCAGCGCTGCCCAAGCGGGAGTCGCCTACGAGCAGTACTTC.